The 13 T cell receptor beta chains presented below share a single source sample, sequenced in a study of control samples from healthy donors and cancer patients. Clones were read by immunoSEQ multiplex PCR, and TCRdb kept only the in-frame ones, dropping some. The data hold about 220,000 clones, with just under 95% observed a single time. The sequencing sample was made of blood. All receptors come from a man in his forties or fifties in good health.

V usage is TRBV6-5 and J usage is TRBJ1-3, with D possibly being TRBD1 (5 bases). The V end was cut by 6 bases, the J end by 1 base, with 13 bases between. CDR1 is MNHEY and CDR2 is SVGAGI in the germline V gene. This CDR3 contains 15 residues. CDR3 DNA sequence: TGTGCCAGCAGACCTAGGGGTCTTTCTGGAAACACCATATATTTT. Its translation: CASRPRGLSGNTIYF.

J is TRBJ1-2 and V is TRBV4-3; D unclear. V lost 1 base, J lost 6 bases, and 9 bases lay in between. The CDR3 is made up of 13 amino acids. Per the germline V gene, CDR1 is LGHNA and CDR2 is YSLEER. The CDR3 sequence: CASSQAYGDGYTF. CDR3 DNA sequence: TGCGCCAGCAGCCAAGCATATGGGGATGGCTACACCTTC.

The chain uses TRBV28 and TRBJ1-2; possibly TRBD1 for D (5 bases). CDR1 MDHEN and CDR2 SYDVKM come from the germline V gene. The CDR3 covers 13 residues. V lost 6 bases and J lost 2, with 10 bases in between. CDR3 residues: CASRAGMNYGYTF. For the CDR3, the DNA is TGTGCCAGCAGAGCAGGGATGAACTATGGCTACACCTTC.

As regards this clone: Different DNA sequences within this sample yield the same CDR3. The J gene is TRBJ1-2, the V gene TRBV28; D is unclear. CDR1 MDHEN and CDR2 SYDVKM come from the germline V gene. This CDR3 spans 11 amino acids. V lost 1 base to trimming and J lost 4 bases, with 1 base between them. As DNA, the CDR3 is TGTGCCAGCAGTTTATCCTATGGCTACACCTTC. Translation gives CASSLSYGYTF.

The J gene is TRBJ1-3, the V gene TRBV6-1, with D unclear. The CDR3 contains 15 residues. Per the germline V gene, CDR1 is MNHNS and CDR2 is SASEGT. Trimming left V 2 bases short and J 0 bases short, with 8 bases between. The CDR3 DNA follows: TGTGCCAGCAGTGAAAGGCCAGTCTCTGGAAACACCATATATTTT. Its translation is CASSERPVSGNTIYF.

The CDR3 loop reads CASNPPGGGDVLYTF. CDR3 nucleotide sequence: TGTGCCAGCAATCCTCCAGGCGGGGGCGATGTGCTCTACACCTTC. The chain has TRBV28 and TRBJ1-2, with D maybe TRBD1 (6 bases). Germline V gene data show CDR1 as MDHEN and CDR2 as SYDVKM. This CDR3 spans 15 amino acids. Trimming shortened V by 7 bases and J by 10 bases, and 25 bases separated the two germline ends.

The table lists this clone with a few counts. V is TRBV7-2 and J is TRBJ1-6, with D possibly TRBD1 on 5 matching bases. Germline loops: CDR1 SGHTA, CDR2 FQGNSA. V was trimmed by 7 bases and J by 6 bases, leaving 13 bases between them. CDR3 length equals 14 residues. CDR3 protein: CASNRGEPNSPLHF. CDR3 DNA: TGTGCCAGCAACCGGGGGGAGCCTAATTCACCCCTCCACTTT.

This chain joins TRBV5-4 and TRBJ2-7, with D possibly TRBD1 on 5 matching bases. CDR1 and CDR2 (germline): SGHNT, YYREEE (reference sequence). The germline V and J ends were trimmed by 1 base and 2 bases, with 13 bases remaining between them. The CDR3 covers 15 residues. CDR3: CASSLKGAVAYEQYV. DNA of the CDR3: TGTGCCAGCAGCTTGAAAGGGGCGGTCGCCTACGAGCAGTACGTC.

The chain employs TRBV19 and TRBJ1-5, with TRBD1 matching 10 bases. V was clipped by 7 bases and J by 4 bases; unmatched bases: 7. The CDR3 runs to 15 residues. Germline values: CDR1 LNHDA, CDR2 SQIVND (reference sequence). CDR3 sequence reads: CASTRDRGGNQPQHF. The CDR3 region has the DNA TGTGCCAGTACCCGGGACAGGGGAGGGAATCAGCCCCAGCATTTT.

The sample holds one count of this clone. This chain joins TRBV28 and TRBJ1-5, with TRBD1 identical over 9 bases. The CDR3 consists of 13 residues. Unmatched junction bases numbered 9, after V lost 7 bases and J lost 11 bases. Germline V gene data show CDR1 as MDHEN and CDR2 as SYDVKM. CDR3 coding DNA: TGTGCCAGCATAGGGGACAGGGCCTCGTCCCAGCATTTT. The encoded protein is CASIGDRASSQHF. Combining the CDR3 with reference TRBV28 and TRBJ1-5 gives the whole variable domain DVKVTQSSRYLVKRTGEKVFLECVQDMDHENMFWYRQDPGLGLRLIYFSYDVKMKEKGDIPEGYSVSREKKERFSLILESASTNQTSMYLCASIGDRASSQHFGDGTRLSIL.

The chain has TRBV4-2 and TRBJ1-6; D not certain. V lost 1 base and J lost 5, with 9 bases in between. The CDR3 runs to 15 residues. Germline assignment: CDR1 LGHNA and CDR2 YNFKEQ. CDR3 region: CASSQVVLDNSPLHF. CDR3 DNA sequence: TGTGCCAGCAGCCAAGTCGTTCTCGATAATTCACCCCTCCACTTT.

The genes are TRBV29-1 and TRBJ1-5; D ambiguous. CDR1 SQVTM and CDR2 ANQGSEA come from the germline V gene. V dropped 5 bases and J dropped 0 bases, with 17 bases sitting between them. This CDR3 is 16 amino acids long. CDR3 DNA sequence: TGCAGCGTTTACGAAGGGATGGTGGGTAGCAATCAGCCCCAGCATTTT. This translates into CSVYEGMVGSNQPQHF.

The chain combines TRBV2 with TRBJ2-1; possibly TRBD2 for D (5 bases). V shed 3 bases and J shed 1 base, with 16 bases lying between them. Germline assignment: CDR1 SNHLY and CDR2 FYNNEI. The CDR3 totals 17 residues. CDR3 sequence reads: CASSDGRGLRSYNEQFF. CDR3 coding DNA: TGTGCCAGCAGTGATGGACGCGGGCTTCGTTCCTACAATGAGCAGTTCTTC.